These T cell receptor beta chains were read from a single sample in a study of blood T cell repertoires in COVID-19. The protocol was immunoSEQ multiplex PCR, while the TCRdb copy is restricted to in-frame clones and leaves out a portion. The sample carries roughly 190,000 clones, 86% recorded once. The specimen was PBMCs or T cells enriched from blood (not recorded which). The receptors stem from a woman between 35 and 50 years old in a cohort exposed to, infected with or recovered from COVID-19 (not recorded which). Each CDR3 is given with its conserved first and last residue. D genes are given only for firm matches. Rows give clone size only sometimes, using once, few, many, or a class for an expanded clone.

j_call | v_call | d_call | clone_size | cdr3_nt | cdr3_aa
TRBJ2-2 | TRBV10-3 | TRBD1 | . | TGTGCCATCAGTGATCGCCCGGGACAGACGAACACCGGGGAGCTGTTTTTT | CAISDRPGQTNTGELFF
TRBJ2-1 | TRBV4-1 | TRBD2 | once | TGCGCCAGCAGCCACCCGGGACTAGCGGAAAATGAGCAGTTCTTC | CASSHPGLAENEQFF
TRBJ2-2 | TRBV7-9 | TRBD1 | . | TGTGCCAGCAGCCCCAGGGGGTTTGACACCGGGGAGCTGTTTTTT | CASSPRGFDTGELFF
TRBJ1-1 | TRBV27 | TRBD1 | . | TGTGCCAGCAGGTCGACAGGGGGTGCCACTGAAGCTTTCTTT | CASRSTGGATEAFF
TRBJ1-2 | TRBV19 | TRBD1 | . | TGTGCCAGTAGTGGGACAGGGGACTATGGCTACACCTTC | CASSGTGDYGYTF
TRBJ2-7 | TRBV6-5 | TRBD1 | few | TGTGCCTCCCGACAGGGGTCATCATACGAGCAGTACTTC | CASRQGSSYEQYF
TRBJ1-2 | TRBV10-3 | . | . | TGTGCCATCAGTGAGTCGGTCAGTAACTATGGCTACACCTTC | CAISESVSNYGYTF
TRBJ2-1 | TRBV27 | TRBD2 | . | TGTGCCAGCAGTTCAGGGACTAGCGGGGCTAATGAGCAGTTCTTC | CASSSGTSGANEQFF
TRBJ1-6 | TRBV19 | . | . | TGTGCCAGTAGTACTGGGAGGGGTTCACCCCTCCACTTT | CASSTGRGSPLHF
TRBJ1-1 | TRBV21-1 | . | . | TGTGCCAGCAGCAAGACCGGGACAGGGGGCGGGATCACTGAAGCTTTCTTT | CASSKTGTGGGITEAFF
TRBJ2-5 | TRBV7-6 | . | . | TGTGCCAGCAGCTTAGCGGGGGGGCGACAAGAGACCCAGTACTTC | CASSLAGGRQETQYF
TRBJ2-1 | TRBV12-5 | TRBD2 | . | TGTGCTAGTGGTTTGATACAGCCCCGCGGGAGGGGGAGGAATGAGCAGTTCTTC | CASGLIQPRGRGRNEQFF
TRBJ1-1 | TRBV5-4 | TRBD1 | few | TGTGCCAGCAACCGACAGGGTAACACTGAAGCTTTCTTT | CASNRQGNTEAFF
TRBJ1-1 | TRBV5-1 | TRBD1 | once | TGCGCCAGCAGCTCAAACAGGGGGCGCGTGGGTACTGAAGCTTTCTTT | CASSSNRGRVGTEAFF
TRBJ2-7 | TRBV7-9 | . | . | TGTGCCAGCAGCGAAGGAACCGGAGGGGAGCAGTACTTC | CASSEGTGGEQYF
TRBJ1-3 | TRBV4-2 | . | . | TGTGCCAGCAGCCAAGATGTTAGAGGGTACTTTGGAAACACCATATATTTT | CASSQDVRGYFGNTIYF
TRBJ2-7 | TRBV7-2 | TRBD1 | . | TGTGCCAGCAGCCACGGGACAGGACAAGGCTACGAGCAGTACTTC | CASSHGTGQGYEQYF
TRBJ2-7 | TRBV4-1 | TRBD2 | few | TGCGCCAGCAGCCAAATTCTAGCGGGGAGCTCCTACGAGCAGTACTTC | CASSQILAGSSYEQYF
TRBJ1-6 | TRBV6-5 | . | . | TGTGCCAGCGGGAGGGTTGGATCACCCCTCCACTTT | CASGRVGSPLHF
TRBJ2-1 | TRBV10-3 | . | . | TGTGCCATCAGAACAGGTAATGAGCAGTTCTTC | CAIRTGNEQFF
TRBJ2-7 | TRBV5-1 | TRBD1 | few | TGCGCCAGCAGCCCGGGACAGCTAGCCTACGAGCAGTACTTC | CASSPGQLAYEQYF
TRBJ1-2 | TRBV19 | . | . | TGTGCCAGTAGCCCAAGGGGGAACTATGGCTACACCTTC | CASSPRGNYGYTF
TRBJ1-1 | TRBV7-6 | . | once | TGTGCCAGCAGCTTAGGTGAGGGGGACACTGAAGCTTTCTTT | CASSLGEGDTEAFF
TRBJ1-4 | TRBV7-9 | . | once | TGTGCCAGCAGCCCGACGACGGGACGGGGGGTTAATGAAAAACTGTTTTTT | CASSPTTGRGVNEKLFF
TRBJ2-2 | TRBV3-1/TRBV3-2 | TRBD2 | . | TGTGCCAGCAGCCAAGGCGGGACTAGCGGGGGCGGGGAGCTGTTTTTT | CASSQGGTSGGGELFF
TRBJ2-5 | TRBV11-2 | TRBD2 | few | TGTGCCAGCAACGGGGGGAGGGCAGAGACCCAGTACTTC | CASNGGRAETQYF
TRBJ1-2 | TRBV5-1 | . | . | TGCGCCAGCAGCTTGGAGACAGACATATATGGCTACACCTTC | CASSLETDIYGYTF
TRBJ1-2 | TRBV12-3/TRBV12-4 | . | . | TGTGCCAGCAGTTCTTTCGATGGCTACACCTTC | CASSSFDGYTF
TRBJ1-2 | TRBV6-5 | TRBD1 | . | TGTGCCACCAGACAGGGGGCATTTAACTATGGCTACACCTTC | CATRQGAFNYGYTF
TRBJ1-5 | TRBV4-1 | TRBD1 | . | TGCGCCAGCAGCCATGAAATGGGACAGGGGATCCTCAATCAGCCCCAGCATTTT | CASSHEMGQGILNQPQHF
TRBJ2-7 | TRBV6-5 | . | . | TGTGCCAGCAGTTCAAGGGGCAGATTCTCCGTCGAGCAGTACTTC | CASSSRGRFSVEQYF
TRBJ2-1 | TRBV29-1 | TRBD1 | . | TGCAGCGAAAGACAGGGGGCAGGTGAGCAGTTCTTC | CSERQGAGEQFF
TRBJ2-3 | TRBV19 | TRBD2 | . | TGTGCCAGTAGTATCAGGAGCGGGAGATGGGATACGCAGTATTTT | CASSIRSGRWDTQYF
TRBJ1-1 | TRBV23-1 | . | once | TGCGCCAGCAGTCACCGGGGTTCAGGTCGGCCGAACACTGAAGCTTTCTTT | CASSHRGSGRPNTEAFF
TRBJ2-2 | TRBV19 | . | . | TGTGCCAGTAGTCCTTACATAGGGGATGCGAACACCGGGGAGCTGTTTTTT | CASSPYIGDANTGELFF
TRBJ2-5 | TRBV4-1 | TRBD1 | once | TGCGCCAGCAGCCAAGATCGGGGACAGGGGGCTATCACGGCCCAGTACTTC | CASSQDRGQGAITAQYF
TRBJ1-6 | TRBV27 | TRBD1 | few | TGTGCCAGCAGCCGGGACAGGGAGGAATCACCCCTCCACTTT | CASSRDREESPLHF
TRBJ1-4 | TRBV30 | . | . | TGTGCCTGGAGTTGGGGCCGTCTTTTGACTAATGAAAAACTGTTTTTT | CAWSWGRLLTNEKLFF
TRBJ2-7 | TRBV19 | TRBD2 | . | TGTGCCAGTAGTATTAATCTGGGACTAGCGGCGAGCTCCTACGAGCAGTACTTC | CASSINLGLAASSYEQYF
TRBJ1-2 | TRBV9 | . | . | TGTGCCAGCAGCGTAGGGACAGTTATATACTATGGCTACACCTTC | CASSVGTVIYYGYTF
TRBJ1-6 | TRBV15 | . | once | TGTGCCACCAGCAGCCACAGCTCCTATAATTCACCCCTCCACTTT | CATSSHSSYNSPLHF
TRBJ1-2 | TRBV9 | . | . | TGTGCCAGCACCCACCAGGGGCAGATTAACTATGGCTACACCTTC | CASTHQGQINYGYTF
TRBJ2-3 | TRBV13 | . | . | TGTGCCAGCAGCTCGACAGAAGATACGCAGTATTTT | CASSSTEDTQYF
TRBJ1-6 | TRBV5-4 | . | . | TGTGCCAGCACCTCAAACGCAGTTCGTAATTCACCCCTCCACTTT | CASTSNAVRNSPLHF
TRBJ2-1 | TRBV6-4 | TRBD2 | . | TGTGCCAGCAGTGAGGGGCCTAGCGGGATCTCCTACAATGAGCAGTTCTTC | CASSEGPSGISYNEQFF